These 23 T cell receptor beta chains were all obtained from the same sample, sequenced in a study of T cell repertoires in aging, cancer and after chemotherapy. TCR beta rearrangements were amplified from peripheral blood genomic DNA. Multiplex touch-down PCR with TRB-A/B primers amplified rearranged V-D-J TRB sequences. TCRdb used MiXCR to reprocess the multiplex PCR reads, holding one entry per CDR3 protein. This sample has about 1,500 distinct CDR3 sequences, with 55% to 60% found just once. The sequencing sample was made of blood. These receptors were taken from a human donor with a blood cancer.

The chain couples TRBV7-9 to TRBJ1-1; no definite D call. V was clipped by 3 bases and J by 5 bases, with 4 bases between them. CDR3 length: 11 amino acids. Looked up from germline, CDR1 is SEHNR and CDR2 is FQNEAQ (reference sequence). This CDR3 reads CASSLETEAFF. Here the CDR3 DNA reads TGTGCCAGCAGCTTGGAGACTGAAGCTTTCTTT.

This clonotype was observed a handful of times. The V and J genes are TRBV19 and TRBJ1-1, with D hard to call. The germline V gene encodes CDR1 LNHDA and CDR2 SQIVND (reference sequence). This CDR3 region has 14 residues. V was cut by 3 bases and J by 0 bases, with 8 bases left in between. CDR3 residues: CASSIGQLNTEAFF. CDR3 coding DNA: TGTGCCAGTAGTATTGGGCAGTTGAACACTGAAGCTTTCTTT. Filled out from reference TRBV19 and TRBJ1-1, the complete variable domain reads DGGITQSPKYLFRKEGQNVTLSCEQNLNHDAMYWYRQDPGQGLRLIYYSQIVNDFQKGDIAEGYSVSREKKESFPLTVTSAQKNPTAFYLCASSIGQLNTEAFFGQGTRLTVV.

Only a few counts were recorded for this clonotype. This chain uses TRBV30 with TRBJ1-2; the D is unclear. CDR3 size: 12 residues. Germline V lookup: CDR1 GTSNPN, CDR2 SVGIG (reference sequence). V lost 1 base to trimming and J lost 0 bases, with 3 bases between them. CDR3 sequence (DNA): TGTGCCTGGAGTGAGGCTAACTATGGCTACACCTTC. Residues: CAWSEANYGYTF.

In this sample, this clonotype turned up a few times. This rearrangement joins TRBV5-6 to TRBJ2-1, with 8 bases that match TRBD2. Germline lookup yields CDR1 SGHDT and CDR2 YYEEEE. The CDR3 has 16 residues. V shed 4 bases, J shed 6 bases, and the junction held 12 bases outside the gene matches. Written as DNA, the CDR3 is TGTGCCAGCAGCATCCCCAGCGGGAGTTATGGCAATGAGCAGTTCTTC. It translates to CASSIPSGSYGNEQFF.

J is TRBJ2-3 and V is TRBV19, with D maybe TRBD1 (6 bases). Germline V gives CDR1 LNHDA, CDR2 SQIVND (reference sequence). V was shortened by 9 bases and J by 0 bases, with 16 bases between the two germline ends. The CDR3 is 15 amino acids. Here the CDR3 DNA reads TGTGCCAGCCGACGAGGACAGTTTAGCACAGATACGCAGTATTTT. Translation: CASRRGQFSTDTQYF. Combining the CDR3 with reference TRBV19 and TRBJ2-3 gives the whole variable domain DGGITQSPKYLFRKEGQNVTLSCEQNLNHDAMYWYRQDPGQGLRLIYYSQIVNDFQKGDIAEGYSVSREKKESFPLTVTSAQKNPTAFYLCASRRGQFSTDTQYFGPGTRLTVL.

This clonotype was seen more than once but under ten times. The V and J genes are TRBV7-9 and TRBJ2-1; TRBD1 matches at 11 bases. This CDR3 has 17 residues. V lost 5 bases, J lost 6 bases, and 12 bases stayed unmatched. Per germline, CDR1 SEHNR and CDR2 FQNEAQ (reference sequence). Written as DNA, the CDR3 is TGTGCCAGCAGCCCTTGGACAGGGGGCGCGGGGGGCAATGAGCAGTTCTTC. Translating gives CASSPWTGGAGGNEQFF.

The CDR3 nucleotides are TGTGCCAGCAGTGTGACAGGGTTGCCTGGAAACACCATATATTTT. Translating it yields CASSVTGLPGNTIYF. V usage is TRBV6-1 and J usage is TRBJ1-3, with TRBD1 identical over 7 bases. The CDR3 loop spans 15 amino acids. V dropped 4 bases and J dropped 2; count of bases not matched to a gene: 5. Germline loops: CDR1 MNHNS, CDR2 SASEGT.

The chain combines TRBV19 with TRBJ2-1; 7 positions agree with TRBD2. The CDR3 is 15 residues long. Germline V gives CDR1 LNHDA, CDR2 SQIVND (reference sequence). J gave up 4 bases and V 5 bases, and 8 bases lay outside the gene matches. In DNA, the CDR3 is TGTGCCAGTAGTCCCACGGGAGGACCTTACAATGAGCAGTTCTTC. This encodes CASSPTGGPYNEQFF.

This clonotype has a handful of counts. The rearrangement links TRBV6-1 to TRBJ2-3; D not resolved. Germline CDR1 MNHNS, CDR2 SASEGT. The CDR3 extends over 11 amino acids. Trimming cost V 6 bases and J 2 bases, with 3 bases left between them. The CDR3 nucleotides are TGTGCCAGCAGCCTCACAGATACGCAGTATTTT. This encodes CASSLTDTQYF.

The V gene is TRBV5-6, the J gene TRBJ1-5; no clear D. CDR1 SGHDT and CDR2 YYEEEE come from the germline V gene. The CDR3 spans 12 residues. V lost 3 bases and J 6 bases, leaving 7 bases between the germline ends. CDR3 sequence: CASSSGRQPQHF. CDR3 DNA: TGTGCCAGCAGCTCCGGACGTCAGCCCCAGCATTTT.

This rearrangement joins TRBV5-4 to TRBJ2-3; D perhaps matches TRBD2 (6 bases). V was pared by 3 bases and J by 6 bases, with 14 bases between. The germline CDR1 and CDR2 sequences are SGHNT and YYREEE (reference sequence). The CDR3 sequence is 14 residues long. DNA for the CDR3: TGTGCCAGCAGCTGGGGTAGCGGCGCGGATACGCAGTATTTT. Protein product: CASSWGSGADTQYF. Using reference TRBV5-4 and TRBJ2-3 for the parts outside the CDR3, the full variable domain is ETGVTQSPTHLIKTRGQQVTLRCSSQSGHNTVSWYQQALGQGPQFIFQYYREEENGRGNFPPRFSGLQFPNYSSELNVNALELDDSALYLCASSWGSGADTQYFGPGTRLTVL.

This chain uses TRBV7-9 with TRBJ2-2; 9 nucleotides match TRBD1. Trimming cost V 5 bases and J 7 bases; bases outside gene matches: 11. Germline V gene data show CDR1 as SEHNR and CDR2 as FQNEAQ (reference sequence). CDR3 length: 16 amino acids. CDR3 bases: TGTGCCAGCAGCGCGTTCGGGACAGGGACGATCGGGGAGCTGTTTTTT. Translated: CASSAFGTGTIGELFF.

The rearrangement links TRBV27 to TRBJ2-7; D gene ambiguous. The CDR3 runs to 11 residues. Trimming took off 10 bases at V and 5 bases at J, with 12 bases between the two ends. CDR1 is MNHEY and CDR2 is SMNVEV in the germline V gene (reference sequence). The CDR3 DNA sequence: TGTGCCACCTCGGTGTCCCACGAGCAGTACTTC. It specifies CATSVSHEQYF.

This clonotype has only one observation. CDR3 coding DNA: TGTGCCAGCAGTTACAGGACAGAGGCTAACTATGGCTACACCTTC. This sequence encodes CASSYRTEANYGYTF. This chain joins TRBV6-2 or TRBV6-3 and TRBJ1-2, with D tentatively TRBD1 (6 bases). The CDR3 loop spans 15 amino acids. In germline, CDR1 is MNHEY, CDR2 SVGEGT. Trimming took off 2 bases at V and 0 bases at J, with 10 bases between the two ends.

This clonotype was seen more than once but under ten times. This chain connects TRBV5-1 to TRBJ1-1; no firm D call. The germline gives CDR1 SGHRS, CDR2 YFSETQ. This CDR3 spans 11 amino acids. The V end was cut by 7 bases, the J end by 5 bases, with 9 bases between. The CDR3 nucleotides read TGCGCCAGCCGTCGGGAGACTGAAGCTTTCTTT. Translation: CASRRETEAFF.

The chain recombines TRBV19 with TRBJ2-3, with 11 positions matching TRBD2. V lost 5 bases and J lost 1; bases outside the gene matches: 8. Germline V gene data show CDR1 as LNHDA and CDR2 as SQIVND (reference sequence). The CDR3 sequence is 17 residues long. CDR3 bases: TGTGCCAGTAGTGGGCCGACTAGCGGGGCCGGCACAGATACGCAGTATTTT. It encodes CASSGPTSGAGTDTQYF.

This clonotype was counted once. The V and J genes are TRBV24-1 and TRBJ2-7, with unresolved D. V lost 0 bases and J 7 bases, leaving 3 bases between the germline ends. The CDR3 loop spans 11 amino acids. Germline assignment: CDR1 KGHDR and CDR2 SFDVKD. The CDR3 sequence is CATSDLKEQYF. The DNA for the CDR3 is TGTGCCACCAGTGATTTGAAAGAGCAGTACTTC.

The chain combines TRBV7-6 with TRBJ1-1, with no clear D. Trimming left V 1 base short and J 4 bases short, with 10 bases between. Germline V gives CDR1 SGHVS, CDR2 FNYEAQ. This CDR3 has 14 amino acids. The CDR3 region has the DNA TGTGCCAGCAGCTTAGATGGGTTAGGCACTGAAGCTTTCTTT. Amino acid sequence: CASSLDGLGTEAFF.

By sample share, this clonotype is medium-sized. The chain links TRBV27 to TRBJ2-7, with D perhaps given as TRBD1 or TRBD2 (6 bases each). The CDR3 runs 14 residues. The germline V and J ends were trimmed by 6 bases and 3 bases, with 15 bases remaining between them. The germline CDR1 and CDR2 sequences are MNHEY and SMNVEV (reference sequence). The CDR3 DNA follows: TGTGCCAGCAGAGCGCGCGGGACAAGCTACGAGCAGTACTTC. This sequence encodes CASRARGTSYEQYF.

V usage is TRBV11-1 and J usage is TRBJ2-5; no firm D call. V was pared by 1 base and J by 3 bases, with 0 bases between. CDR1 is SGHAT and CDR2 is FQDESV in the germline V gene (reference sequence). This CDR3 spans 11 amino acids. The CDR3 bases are TGTGCCAGCAGCTTAGAAGAGACCCAGTACTTC. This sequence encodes CASSLEETQYF.

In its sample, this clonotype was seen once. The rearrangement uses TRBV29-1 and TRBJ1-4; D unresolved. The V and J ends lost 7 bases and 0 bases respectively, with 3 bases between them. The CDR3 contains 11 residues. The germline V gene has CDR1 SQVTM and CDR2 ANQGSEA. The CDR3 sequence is CSGATNEKLFF. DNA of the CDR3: TGCAGCGGAGCAACTAATGAAAAACTGTTTTTT.

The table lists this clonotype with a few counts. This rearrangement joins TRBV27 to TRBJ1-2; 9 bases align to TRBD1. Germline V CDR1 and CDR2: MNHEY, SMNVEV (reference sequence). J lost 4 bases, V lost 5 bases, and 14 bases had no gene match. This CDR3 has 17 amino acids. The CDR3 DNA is TGTGCCAGCAGTCCTGGACAGGGGAAGGGCGGGATCTATGGCTACACCTTC. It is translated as CASSPGQGKGGIYGYTF.

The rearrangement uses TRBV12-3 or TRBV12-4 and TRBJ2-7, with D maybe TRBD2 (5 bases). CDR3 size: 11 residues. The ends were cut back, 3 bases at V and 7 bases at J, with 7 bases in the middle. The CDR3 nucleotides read TGTGCCAGCAGTTTGGGAGTAGAGCAGTACTTC. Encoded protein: CASSLGVEQYF.